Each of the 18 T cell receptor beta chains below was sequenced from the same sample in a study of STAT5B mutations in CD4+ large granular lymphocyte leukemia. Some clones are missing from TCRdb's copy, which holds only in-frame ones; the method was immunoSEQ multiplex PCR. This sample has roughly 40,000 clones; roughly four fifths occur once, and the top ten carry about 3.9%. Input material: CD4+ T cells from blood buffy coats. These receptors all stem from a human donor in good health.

CDR3 bases: TGTGCCAGCAGCGCCCAGGGGAGGGTAACCAATCAGCCCCAGCATTTT. Amino acids: CASSAQGRVTNQPQHF. The gene calls are TRBV7-8 and TRBJ1-5, with D possibly TRBD1 on 6 matching bases. Looked up from germline, CDR1 is SGHVS and CDR2 is FQNEAQ. The CDR3 runs 16 residues. The V and J ends lost 5 bases and 3 bases respectively, with 17 bases between them. Combining the CDR3 with reference TRBV7-8 and TRBJ1-5 gives the whole variable domain GAGVSQSPRYKVAKRGQDVALRCDPISGHVSLFWYQQALGQGPEFLTYFQNEAQLDKSGLPSDRFFAERPEGSVSTLKIQRTQQEDSAVYLCASSAQGRVTNQPQHFGDGTRLSIL.

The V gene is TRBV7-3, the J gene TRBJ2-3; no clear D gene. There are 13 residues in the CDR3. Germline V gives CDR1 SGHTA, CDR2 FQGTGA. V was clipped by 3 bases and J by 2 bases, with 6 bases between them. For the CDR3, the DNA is TGTGCCAGCAGCTTGAGAATCACAGATACGCAGTATTTT. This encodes CASSLRITDTQYF.

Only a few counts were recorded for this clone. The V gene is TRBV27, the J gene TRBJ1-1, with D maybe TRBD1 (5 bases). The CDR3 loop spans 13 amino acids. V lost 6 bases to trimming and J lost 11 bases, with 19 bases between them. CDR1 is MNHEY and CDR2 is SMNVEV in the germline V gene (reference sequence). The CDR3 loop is CASRLGPLAVAFF. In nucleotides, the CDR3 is TGTGCCAGCAGACTGGGACCCCTGGCAGTGGCTTTCTTT.

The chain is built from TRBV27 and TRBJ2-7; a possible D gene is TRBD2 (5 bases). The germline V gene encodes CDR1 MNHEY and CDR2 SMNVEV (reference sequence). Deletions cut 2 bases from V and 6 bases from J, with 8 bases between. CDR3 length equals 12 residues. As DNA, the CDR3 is TGTGCCAGCAGTTTACTAGGGAGCGAGCAGTACTTC. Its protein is CASSLLGSEQYF.

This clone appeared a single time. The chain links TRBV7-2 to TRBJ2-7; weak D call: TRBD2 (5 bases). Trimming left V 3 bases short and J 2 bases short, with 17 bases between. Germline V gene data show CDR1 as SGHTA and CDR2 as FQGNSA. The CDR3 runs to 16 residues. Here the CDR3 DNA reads TGTGCCAGCAGCTTCCGCCCTAGCAGGACGCCCTACGAGCAGTACTTC. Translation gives CASSFRPSRTPYEQYF.

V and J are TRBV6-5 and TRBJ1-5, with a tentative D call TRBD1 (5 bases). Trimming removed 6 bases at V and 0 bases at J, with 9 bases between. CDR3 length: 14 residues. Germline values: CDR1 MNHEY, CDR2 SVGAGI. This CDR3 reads CASSLTVSNQPQHF. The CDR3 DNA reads TGTGCCAGCAGCTTGACAGTTAGCAATCAGCCCCAGCATTTT.

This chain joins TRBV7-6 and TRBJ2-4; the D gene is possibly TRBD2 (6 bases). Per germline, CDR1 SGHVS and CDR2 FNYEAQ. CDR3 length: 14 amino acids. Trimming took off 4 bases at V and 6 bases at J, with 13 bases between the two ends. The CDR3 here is CASSSGGVGNIQYF. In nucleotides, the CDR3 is TGTGCCAGCAGCTCCGGGGGAGTCGGAAACATTCAGTACTTC.

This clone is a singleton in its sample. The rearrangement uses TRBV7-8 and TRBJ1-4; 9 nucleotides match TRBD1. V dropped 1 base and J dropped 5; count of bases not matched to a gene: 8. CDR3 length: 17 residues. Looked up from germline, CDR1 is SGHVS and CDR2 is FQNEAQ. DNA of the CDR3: TGTGCCAGCAGCTTAGGGGGGACAGGGCCCTTAAATGAAAAACTGTTTTTT. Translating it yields CASSLGGTGPLNEKLFF. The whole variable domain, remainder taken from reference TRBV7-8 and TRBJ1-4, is GAGVSQSPRYKVAKRGQDVALRCDPISGHVSLFWYQQALGQGPEFLTYFQNEAQLDKSGLPSDRFFAERPEGSVSTLKIQRTQQEDSAVYLCASSLGGTGPLNEKLFFGSGTQLSVL.

The CDR3 DNA is TGTGCCAGTAGTATAGAGATAGATACGCAGTATTTT. Translation: CASSIEIDTQYF. The rearrangement joins TRBV19 to TRBJ2-3; no definite D call. The V gene lost 0 bases and the J gene lost 5 bases, with 3 bases spanning the gap. The CDR3 extends over 12 amino acids. Per germline, CDR1 LNHDA and CDR2 SQIVND (reference sequence).

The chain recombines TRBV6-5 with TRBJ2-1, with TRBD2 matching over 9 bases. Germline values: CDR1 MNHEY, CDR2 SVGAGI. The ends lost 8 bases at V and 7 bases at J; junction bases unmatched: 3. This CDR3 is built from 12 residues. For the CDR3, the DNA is TGTGCCAGCCGGCTAGCGGGAAATGAGCAGTTCTTC. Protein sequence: CASRLAGNEQFF.

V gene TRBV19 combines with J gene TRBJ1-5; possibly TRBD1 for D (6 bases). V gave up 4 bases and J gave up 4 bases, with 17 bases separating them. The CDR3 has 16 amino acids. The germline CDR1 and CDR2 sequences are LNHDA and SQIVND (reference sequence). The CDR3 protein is CASSTLGQFGNQPQHF. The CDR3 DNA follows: TGTGCCAGTAGTACCCTGGGACAATTTGGAAATCAGCCCCAGCATTTT.

CDR3 sequence (DNA): TGTGCCAGCAGTCGCGGCCGTGGCACTGAAGCTTTCTTT. It encodes CASSRGRGTEAFF. This sequence joins TRBV6-4 and TRBJ1-1; D gene ambiguous. V was shortened by 5 bases and J by 4 bases, with 11 bases between the two germline ends. The CDR3 loop spans 13 amino acids. Germline V lookup: CDR1 MRHNA, CDR2 SNTAGT.

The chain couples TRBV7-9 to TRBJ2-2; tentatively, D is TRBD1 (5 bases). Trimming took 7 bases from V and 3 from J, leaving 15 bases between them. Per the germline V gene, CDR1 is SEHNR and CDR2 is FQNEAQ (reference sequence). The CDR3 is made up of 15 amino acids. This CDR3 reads CASTSSQGYTGELFF. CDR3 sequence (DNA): TGTGCCAGCACCTCAAGCCAGGGTTACACCGGGGAGCTGTTTTTT.

The CDR3 region is CATSSLGGYTF. CDR3 DNA sequence: TGTGCCACCAGCAGCTTAGGGGGCTACACCTTC. The V gene is TRBV15, the J gene TRBJ1-2, with unresolved D. In germline, CDR1 is LNHNV, CDR2 YYDKDF (reference sequence). This CDR3 is 11 amino acids long. Trimming removed 3 bases at V and 8 bases at J, with 7 bases between.

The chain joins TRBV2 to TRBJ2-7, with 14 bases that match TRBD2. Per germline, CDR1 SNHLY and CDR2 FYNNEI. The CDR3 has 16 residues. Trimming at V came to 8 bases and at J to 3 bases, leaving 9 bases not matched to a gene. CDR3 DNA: TGTGCCAGCGGGACTAGCGGGAGCCTCATTCACTACGAGCAGTACTTC. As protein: CASGTSGSLIHYEQYF.

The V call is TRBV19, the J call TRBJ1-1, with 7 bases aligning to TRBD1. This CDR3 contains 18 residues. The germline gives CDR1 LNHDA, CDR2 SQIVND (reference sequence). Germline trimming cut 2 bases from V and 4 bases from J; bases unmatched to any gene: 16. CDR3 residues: CASSIRTRPGQWGTEAFF. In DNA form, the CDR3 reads TGTGCCAGTAGTATAAGAACAAGACCGGGACAGTGGGGCACTGAAGCTTTCTTT.

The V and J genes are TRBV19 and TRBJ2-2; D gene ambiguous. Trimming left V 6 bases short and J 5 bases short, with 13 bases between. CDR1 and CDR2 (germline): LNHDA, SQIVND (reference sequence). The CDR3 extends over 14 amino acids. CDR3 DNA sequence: TGTGCCAGTAGAGTAGGCCTAGAAACCGGGGAGCTGTTTTTT. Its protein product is CASRVGLETGELFF.

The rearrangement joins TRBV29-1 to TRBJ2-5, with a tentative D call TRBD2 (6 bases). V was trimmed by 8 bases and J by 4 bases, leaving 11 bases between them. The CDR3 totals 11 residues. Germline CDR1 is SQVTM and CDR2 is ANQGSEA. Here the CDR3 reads CSQTSLETQYF. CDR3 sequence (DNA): TGCAGCCAGACTAGTTTAGAGACCCAGTACTTC.